The entry that follows covers one TCR beta chain sequence. The sample belongs to a study of blood T cell repertoires in COVID-19. On the study more broadly: Researchers got acute and convalescent COVID-19 samples from the United States, Italy and Spain. From T cells, B-cell-depleted T cells, or PBMCs came the material, which was cDNA or gDNA.

Seattle patients were enrolled during active infection and followed longitudinally. In the source study's methods: Amplification with reference gene primers provided the estimates of nucleated cell counts. TCRdb keeps only in-frame clones here, not all; method: immunoSEQ multiplex PCR. V and J calls and clone size are as listed in that table; D and trimming were resolved from the DNA. There are about 300,000 clones in the sample; roughly nine tenths occur only once, and approximately 2% lies in the top ten. Germline CDR1 is SGHTA and CDR2 is FQGNSA. The CDR3 is 15 amino acids. The V gene end was trimmed by 3 bases and the J gene end by 4 bases; junction bases not matched to a gene: 5.

The gene calls are TRBV7-2 and TRBJ2-2, with 7 bases that match TRBD2. The sample consisted of peripheral blood. This receptor was obtained from a woman in her 30s with COVID-19, enrolled during active disease. The CDR3 nucleotides are TGTGCCAGCAGCTTTCCAGCGGGGACCACCGGGGAGCTGTTTTTT. This encodes CASSFPAGTTGELFF.